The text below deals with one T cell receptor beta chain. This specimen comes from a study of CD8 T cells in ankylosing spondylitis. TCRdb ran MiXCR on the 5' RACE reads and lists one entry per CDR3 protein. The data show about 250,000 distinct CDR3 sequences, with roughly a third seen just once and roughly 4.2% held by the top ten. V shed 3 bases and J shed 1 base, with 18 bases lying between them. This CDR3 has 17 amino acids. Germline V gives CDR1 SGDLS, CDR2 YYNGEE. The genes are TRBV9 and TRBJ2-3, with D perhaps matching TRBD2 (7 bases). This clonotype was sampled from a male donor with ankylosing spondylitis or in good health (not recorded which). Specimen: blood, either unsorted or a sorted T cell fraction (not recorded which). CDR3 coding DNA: TGTGCCAGCAGCGCCCTGGCGGGGGCGAGGGGCACAGATACGCAGTATTTT. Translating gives CASSALAGARGTDTQYF.